This T cell receptor (beta chain) was captured in a study of blood T cell repertoires in COVID-19. Per the original methods: Estimation of nucleated cell counts was performed using reference gene primer amplification. This table comes from immunoSEQ multiplex PCR, and its TCRdb copy is limited to in-frame clones, with some not included. That table furnishes V, J and clone size, whereas the DNA furnished D and trimming. The sample lists 200,000 to 250,000 clones; 70% to 90% were seen once. This clone was counted only a few times. The CDR3 consists of 16 residues. V lost 5 bases and J 0 bases, leaving 16 bases between the germline ends. Germline CDR1 reads SEHNR; CDR2 reads FQNEAQ (reference sequence).

Input material: peripheral blood. The chain carries TRBV7-9 and TRBJ1-1; D might be TRBD1 (6 bases). The sequence came from a middle-aged man who had recovered from COVID-19. The CDR3 loop is CASSPRVTGMNTEAFF. CDR3 nucleotide sequence: TGTGCCAGCAGCCCAAGGGTTACAGGGATGAACACTGAAGCTTTCTTT.